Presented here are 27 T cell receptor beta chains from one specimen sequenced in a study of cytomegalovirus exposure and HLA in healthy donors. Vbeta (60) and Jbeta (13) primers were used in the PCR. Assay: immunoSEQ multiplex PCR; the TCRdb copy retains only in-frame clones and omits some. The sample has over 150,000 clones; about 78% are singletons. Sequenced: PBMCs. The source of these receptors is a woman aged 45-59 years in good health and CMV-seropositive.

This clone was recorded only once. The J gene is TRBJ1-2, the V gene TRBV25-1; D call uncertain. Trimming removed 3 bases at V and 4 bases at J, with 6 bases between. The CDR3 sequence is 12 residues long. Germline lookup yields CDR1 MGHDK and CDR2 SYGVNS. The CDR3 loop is CASSDSLYGYTF. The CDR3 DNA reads TGTGCCAGCAGTGATTCCCTCTATGGCTACACCTTC.

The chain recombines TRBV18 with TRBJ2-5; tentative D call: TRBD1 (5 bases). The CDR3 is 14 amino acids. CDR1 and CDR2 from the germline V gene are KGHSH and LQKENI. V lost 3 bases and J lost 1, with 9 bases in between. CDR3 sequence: CASSPREFQETQYF. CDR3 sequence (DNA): TGTGCCAGCTCACCCAGGGAATTCCAAGAGACCCAGTACTTC. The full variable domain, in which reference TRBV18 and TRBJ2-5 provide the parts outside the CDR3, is NAGVMQNPRHLVRRRGQEARLRCSPMKGHSHVYWYRQLPEEGLKFMVYLQKENIIDESGMPKERFSAEFPKEGPSILRIQQVVRGDSAAYFCASSPREFQETQYFGPGTRLLVL.

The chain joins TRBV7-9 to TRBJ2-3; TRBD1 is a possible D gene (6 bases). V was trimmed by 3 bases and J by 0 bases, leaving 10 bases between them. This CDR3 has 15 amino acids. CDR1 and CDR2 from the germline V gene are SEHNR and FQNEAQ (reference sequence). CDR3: CASSFFQGSTDTQYF. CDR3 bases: TGTGCCAGCAGCTTTTTCCAGGGGAGCACAGATACGCAGTATTTT.

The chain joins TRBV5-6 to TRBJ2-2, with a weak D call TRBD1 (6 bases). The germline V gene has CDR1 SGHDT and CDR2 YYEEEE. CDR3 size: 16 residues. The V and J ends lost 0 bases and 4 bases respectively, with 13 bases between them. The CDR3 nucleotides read TGTGCCAGCAGCTTGGTGTCACAGGGTCGCACCGGGGAGCTGTTTTTT. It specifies CASSLVSQGRTGELFF.

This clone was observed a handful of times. CDR3 in DNA: TGTGCCAGCAGTGTTTCAATTTCGGGGGTGAACACTGAAGCTTTCTTT. Translated, it gives CASSVSISGVNTEAFF. The chain has TRBV2 and TRBJ1-1; a weak D match, TRBD1 (5 bases). Trimming removed 4 bases from V and 0 bases from J, with 15 bases in between. The CDR3 totals 16 residues. Germline V gene data show CDR1 as SNHLY and CDR2 as FYNNEI.

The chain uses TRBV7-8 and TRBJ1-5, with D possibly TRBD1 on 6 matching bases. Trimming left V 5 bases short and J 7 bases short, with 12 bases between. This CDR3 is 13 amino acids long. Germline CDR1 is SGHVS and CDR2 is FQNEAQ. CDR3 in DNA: TGTGCCAGCAGCCTCAGGGGCGAGCAGCCCCAGCATTTT. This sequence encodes CASSLRGEQPQHF.

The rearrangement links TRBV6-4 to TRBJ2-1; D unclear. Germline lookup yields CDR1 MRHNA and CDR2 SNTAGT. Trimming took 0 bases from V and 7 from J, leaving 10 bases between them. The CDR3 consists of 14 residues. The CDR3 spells CASSDSTDGNEQFF. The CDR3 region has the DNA TGTGCCAGCAGTGACTCCACTGATGGTAATGAGCAGTTCTTC.

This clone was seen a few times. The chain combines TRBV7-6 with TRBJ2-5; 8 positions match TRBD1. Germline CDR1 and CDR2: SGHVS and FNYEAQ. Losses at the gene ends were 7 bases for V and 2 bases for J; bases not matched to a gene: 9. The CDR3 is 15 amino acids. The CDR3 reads CASTPGGAGQETQYF. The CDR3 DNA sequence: TGTGCCAGCACCCCAGGGGGCGCGGGACAAGAGACCCAGTACTTC.

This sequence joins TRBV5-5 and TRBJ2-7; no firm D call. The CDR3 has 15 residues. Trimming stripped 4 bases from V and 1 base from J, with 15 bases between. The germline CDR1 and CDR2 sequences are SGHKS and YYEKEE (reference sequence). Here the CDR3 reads CASSQDLASSYEQYF. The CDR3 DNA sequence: TGTGCCAGCAGCCAAGACTTAGCCTCTTCCTACGAGCAGTACTTC.

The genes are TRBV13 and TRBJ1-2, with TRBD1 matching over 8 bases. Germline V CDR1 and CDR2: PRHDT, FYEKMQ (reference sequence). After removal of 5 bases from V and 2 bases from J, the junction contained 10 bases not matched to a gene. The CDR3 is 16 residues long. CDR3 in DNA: TGTGCCAGCAGCGCTGCCCTCAGGGGGCGGAACTATGGCTACACCTTC. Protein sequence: CASSAALRGRNYGYTF. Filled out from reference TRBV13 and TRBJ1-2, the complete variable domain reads AAGVIQSPRHLIKEKRETATLKCYPIPRHDTVYWYQQGPGQDPQFLISFYEKMQSDKGSIPDRFSAQQFSDYHSELNMSSLELGDSALYFCASSAALRGRNYGYTFGSGTRLTVV.

The DNA for the CDR3 is TGTGCCAGCTCCAGGGAACCGCCTAATTCACCCCTCCACTTT. Amino acid sequence: CASSREPPNSPLHF. The chain carries TRBV9 and TRBJ1-6; D may be TRBD1 (5 bases). In germline, CDR1 is SGDLS, CDR2 YYNGEE. Trimming removed 7 bases at V and 6 bases at J, with 14 bases between. The CDR3 spans 14 residues.

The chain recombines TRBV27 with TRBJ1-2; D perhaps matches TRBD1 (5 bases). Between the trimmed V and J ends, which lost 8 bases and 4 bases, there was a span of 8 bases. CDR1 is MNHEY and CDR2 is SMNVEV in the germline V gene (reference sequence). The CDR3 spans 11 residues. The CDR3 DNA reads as TGTGCCAGCGGACAAGGCTATGGCTACACCTTC. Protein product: CASGQGYGYTF.

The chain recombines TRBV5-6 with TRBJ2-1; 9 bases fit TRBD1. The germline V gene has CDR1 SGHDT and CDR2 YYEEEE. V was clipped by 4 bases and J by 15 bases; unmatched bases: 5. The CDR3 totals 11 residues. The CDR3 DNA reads TGTGCCAGCAGCCTGGGACAGGGCCCGTTCTTC. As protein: CASSLGQGPFF.

The CDR3 sequence is CASNKRTANYGYTF. CDR3 in DNA: TGTGCCAGCAACAAAAGGACAGCTAACTATGGCTACACCTTC. V is TRBV6-1 and J is TRBJ1-2, with D possibly being TRBD1 (6 bases). The CDR3 covers 14 residues. Germline lookup yields CDR1 MNHNS and CDR2 SASEGT. V dropped 7 bases and J dropped 0 bases, with 12 bases sitting between them.

CDR3 nucleotides: TGCGCCAGCAGCCTTCTCGGGATGACTAGGGACGAGCAGTACTTC. Protein: CASSLLGMTRDEQYF. The genes are TRBV4-1 and TRBJ2-5; tentatively, D is TRBD2 (6 bases). The end of the DNA aligns better with TRBJ2-7, so the J call may be wrong. CDR1 MGHRA and CDR2 YSYEKL come from the germline V gene. The CDR3 runs 15 residues.

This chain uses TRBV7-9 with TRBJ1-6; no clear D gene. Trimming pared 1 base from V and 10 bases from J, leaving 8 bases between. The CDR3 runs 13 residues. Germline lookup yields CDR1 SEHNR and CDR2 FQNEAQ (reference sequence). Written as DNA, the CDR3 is TGTGCCAGCAGCTTAGGGGAGGGCTCACCCCTCCACTTT. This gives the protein CASSLGEGSPLHF.

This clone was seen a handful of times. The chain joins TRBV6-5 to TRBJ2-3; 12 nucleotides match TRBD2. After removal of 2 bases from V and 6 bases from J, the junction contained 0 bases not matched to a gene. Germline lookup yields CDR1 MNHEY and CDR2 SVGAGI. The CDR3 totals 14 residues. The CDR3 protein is CASSYLAGGDTQYF. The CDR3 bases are TGTGCCAGCAGTTACCTAGCGGGGGGGGATACGCAGTATTTT.

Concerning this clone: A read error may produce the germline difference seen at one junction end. The CDR3, as DNA: TGTGCCAGCTCACGAACCTATGAGCAGTACTTC. It specifies CASSRTYEQYF. The chain couples TRBV18 to TRBJ2-7; D unclear. The CDR3 is 11 amino acids. CDR1 and CDR2 from the germline V gene are KGHSH and LQKENI.

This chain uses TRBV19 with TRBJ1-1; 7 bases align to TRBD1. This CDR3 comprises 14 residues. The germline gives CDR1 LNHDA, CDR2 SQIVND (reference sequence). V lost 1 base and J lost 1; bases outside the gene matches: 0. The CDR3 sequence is CASSIGDRNTEAFF. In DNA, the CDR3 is TGTGCCAGTAGTATAGGGGACAGGAACACTGAAGCTTTCTTT.

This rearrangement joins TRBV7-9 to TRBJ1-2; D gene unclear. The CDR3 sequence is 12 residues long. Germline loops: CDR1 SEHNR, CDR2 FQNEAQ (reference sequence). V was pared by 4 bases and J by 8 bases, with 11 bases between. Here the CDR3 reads CASSSMDSGYTF. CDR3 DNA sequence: TGTGCCAGCAGCTCGATGGACTCAGGCTACACCTTC.

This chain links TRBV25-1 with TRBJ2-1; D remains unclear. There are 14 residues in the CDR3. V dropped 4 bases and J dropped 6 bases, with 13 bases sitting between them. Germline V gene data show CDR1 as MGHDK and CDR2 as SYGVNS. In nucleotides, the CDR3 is TGTGCCAGCAGTGGAAAGTCCGAGATCAATGAGCAGTTCTTC. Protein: CASSGKSEINEQFF.

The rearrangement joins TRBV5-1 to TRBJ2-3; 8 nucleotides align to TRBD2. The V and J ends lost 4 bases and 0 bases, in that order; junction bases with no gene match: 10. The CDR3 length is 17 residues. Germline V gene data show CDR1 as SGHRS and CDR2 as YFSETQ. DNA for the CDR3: TGCGCCAGCAGCCCAGGGACTAGTTCGACCAGCACAGATACGCAGTATTTT. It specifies CASSPGTSSTSTDTQYF.

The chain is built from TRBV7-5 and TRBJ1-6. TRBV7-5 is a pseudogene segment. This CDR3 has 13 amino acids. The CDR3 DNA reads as TGTGCCACCCTCGGGGGGCCTAATTCACCCCTCCACTTT. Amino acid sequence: CATLGGPNSPLHF.

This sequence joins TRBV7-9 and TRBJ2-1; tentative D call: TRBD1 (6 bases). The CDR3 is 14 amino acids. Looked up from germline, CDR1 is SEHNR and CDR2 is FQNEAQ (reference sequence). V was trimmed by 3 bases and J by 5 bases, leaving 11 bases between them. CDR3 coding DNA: TGTGCCAGCAGCTTTGGGACACAAAACAATGAGCAGTTCTTC. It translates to CASSFGTQNNEQFF.

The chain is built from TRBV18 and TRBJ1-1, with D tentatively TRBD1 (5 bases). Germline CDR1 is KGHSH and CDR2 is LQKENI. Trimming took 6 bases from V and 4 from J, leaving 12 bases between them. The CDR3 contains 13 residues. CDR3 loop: CASSQAGPTEAFF. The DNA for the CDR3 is TGTGCCAGCTCGCAGGCGGGGCCCACTGAAGCTTTCTTT.

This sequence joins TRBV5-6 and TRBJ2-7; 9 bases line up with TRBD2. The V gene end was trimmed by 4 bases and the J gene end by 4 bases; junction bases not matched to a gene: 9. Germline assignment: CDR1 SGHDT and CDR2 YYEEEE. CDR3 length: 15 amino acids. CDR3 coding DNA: TGTGCCAGCAGCCGGAGTGGTAGCGGGGGATACGAGCAGTACTTC. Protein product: CASSRSGSGGYEQYF.

The CDR3, as DNA: TGTGCCAGAAGCGGTCGGGAGACCCAGTACTTC. It codes for CARSGRETQYF. The chain employs TRBV5-3 and TRBJ2-5; D unresolved. TRBV5-3 is filed as an ORF, its function uncertain. Deletions cut 4 bases from V and 5 bases from J, with 6 bases between. There are 11 residues in the CDR3.